A selection of T cell receptor beta chains follows, all from one sample in a study of identical twins. TCRdb re-called the 5' RACE reads with MiXCR, one entry per CDR3 protein. The sample yields around 1.7 million distinct CDR3 sequences, about 32% seen once. Sequenced: cord blood. These receptor sequences come from a newborn girl in good health. Both conserved end residues are part of each CDR3. D genes are given only for firm matches. Not all rows give a size; the values are once, few, many and, for expanded clones, a class.

j_gene | d_gene | abundance | v_gene | CDR3aa | CDR3nt
TRBJ1-6 | NA | NA | TRBV10-3 | CAIREGRVNSPLHF | TGTGCCATCCGCGAGGGGAGGGTCAATTCACCCCTCCACTTT
TRBJ2-7 | NA | NA | TRBV28 | CASSLVAAGASYEQYF | TGTGCCAGCAGTTTGGTCGCGGCAGGGGCATCCTACGAGCAGTACTTC
TRBJ2-5 | NA | few | TRBV20-1 | CSASKTAQETQYF | TGCAGTGCTAGCAAGACAGCCCAAGAGACCCAGTACTTC
TRBJ2-7 | TRBD1 | few | TRBV25-1 | CAPKTGAYEQYF | TGTGCCCCAAAGACAGGGGCCTACGAGCAGTACTTC
TRBJ2-3 | TRBD1 | NA | TRBV27 | CASSTWTGLGDTQYF | TGTGCCAGCAGTACCTGGACAGGACTCGGAGATACGCAGTATTTT
TRBJ2-1 | NA | few | TRBV7-2 | CASSLATGRGEQFF | TGTGCCAGCAGCTTAGCGACCGGGAGAGGTGAGCAGTTCTTC
TRBJ2-3 | NA | NA | TRBV12-3/TRBV12-4 | CASSFRGQQYF | TGTGCCAGCAGTTTTAGGGGACAACAGTATTTT
TRBJ2-5 | NA | few | TRBV4-1 | CASSRFPRETQYF | TGCGCCAGCAGCCGATTCCCCCGAGAGACCCAGTACTTC
TRBJ2-1 | TRBD2 | NA | TRBV7-2 | CASSQRGGWYNEQFF | TGTGCCAGCAGCCAGCGGGGGGGCTGGTACAATGAGCAGTTCTTC
TRBJ2-5 | NA | few | TRBV2 | CASSDAQTQYF | TGTGCCAGCAGTGATGCCCAGACCCAGTACTTC
TRBJ2-7 | NA | NA | TRBV12-3/TRBV12-4 | CASRGTVYEQYF | TGTGCCAGCAGGGGGACGGTCTACGAGCAGTACTTC
TRBJ1-6 | NA | NA | TRBV11-2 | CASNLGGPPLHF | TGTGCCAGCAACCTTGGGGGTCCACCCCTCCACTTT
TRBJ1-2 | TRBD1 | many | TRBV7-2 | CASSLTGLGYTF | TGTGCCAGCAGCTTGACAGGGTTGGGCTACACCTTC
TRBJ1-5 | NA | NA | TRBV27 | CASSPYGLPGQPQHF | TGTGCCAGCAGTCCCTATGGACTACCTGGGCAGCCCCAGCATTTT
TRBJ1-5 | NA | NA | TRBV7-8 | CASSLGSYVANRPQHF | TGTGCCAGCAGCTTAGGCTCTTATGTGGCCAACCGGCCCCAGCATTTT
TRBJ2-1 | NA | many | TRBV10-3 | CAISENVACNEQFF | TGTGCCATCAGTGAAAATGTGGCATGCAATGAGCAGTTCTTC
TRBJ1-2 | NA | few | TRBV24-1 | CATSDTGGPSGYTF | TGTGCCACCAGTGATACCGGAGGACCGAGTGGCTACACCTTC
TRBJ2-4 | NA | few | TRBV4-1 | CASSQDDNPGIPQYF | TGCGCCAGCAGCCAAGACGATAATCCGGGAATCCCTCAGTACTTC
TRBJ2-2 | NA | NA | TRBV12-3/TRBV12-4 | CASRLNRVGGELFF | TGTGCCAGCAGGTTGAACCGGGTGGGCGGGGAGCTGTTTTTT
TRBJ2-7 | NA | few | TRBV11-2 | CASSLGVSRTANYEQYF | TGTGCCAGCAGCTTAGGAGTAAGCAGGACTGCGAACTACGAGCAGTACTTC
TRBJ1-2 | TRBD1 | few | TRBV15 | CATSRDQAGGRFYGYTF | TGTGCCACCAGCAGAGACCAGGCAGGGGGCAGATTTTATGGCTACACCTTC
TRBJ1-2 | TRBD1 | few | TRBV20-1 | CSARAYRGNGYTF | TGCAGTGCTAGAGCATACAGGGGAAATGGCTACACCTTC
TRBJ2-3 | NA | few | TRBV2 | CASSEGRNADTQYF | TGTGCCAGCAGTGAGGGCAGGAACGCAGATACGCAGTATTTT
TRBJ2-7 | NA | NA | TRBV6-1 | CAGSRTFAYEQYF | TGTGCCGGCTCCCGGACATTTGCCTACGAGCAGTACTTC
TRBJ2-7 | NA | few | TRBV5-5 | CASRITDPYEQYF | TGTGCCAGCCGAATTACAGACCCCTACGAGCAGTACTTC
TRBJ2-5 | TRBD2 | few | TRBV7-2 | CASSSYVSGLETQYF | TGTGCCAGCAGCTCCTATGTTAGCGGGCTTGAGACCCAGTACTTC
TRBJ2-7 | NA | NA | TRBV7-2 | CASSLETAGLYEQYF | TGTGCCAGCAGCTTAGAAACTGCGGGTCTCTACGAGCAGTACTTC
TRBJ2-7 | NA | once | TRBV6-1 | CASSEAHTGYEQYF | TGTGCCAGCAGTGAAGCGCACACCGGCTACGAGCAGTACTTC
TRBJ2-7 | TRBD1 | NA | TRBV28 | CASRTGTGYHEQYF | TGTGCCAGCAGAACCGGGACAGGGTACCACGAGCAGTACTTC
TRBJ2-7 | NA | NA | TRBV12-3/TRBV12-4 | CASSFGAPNGYEQYF | TGTGCCAGCAGTTTCGGGGCCCCCAACGGCTACGAGCAGTACTTC
TRBJ2-2 | TRBD2 | NA | TRBV25-1 | CASSRAGLATGELFF | TGTGCCAGCAGCCGAGCGGGACTAGCGACCGGGGAGCTGTTTTTT
TRBJ1-5 | NA | NA | TRBV20-1 | CSARDRQAVSPQHF | TGCAGTGCTAGAGATCGACAGGCGGTATCGCCCCAGCATTTT
TRBJ2-5 | TRBD1 | NA | TRBV5-1 | CASSLADRTGGQETQYF | TGCGCCAGCAGCTTGGCCGATCGAACAGGGGGCCAAGAGACCCAGTACTTC
TRBJ2-1 | TRBD2 | many | TRBV29-1 | CSVRRGSSYNEQFF | TGCAGCGTTCGGCGGGGGAGCTCCTACAATGAGCAGTTCTTC
TRBJ1-1 | NA | NA | TRBV20-1 | CSARDLQRMNTEAFF | TGCAGTGCTAGAGATCTTCAGCGAATGAACACTGAAGCTTTCTTT
TRBJ1-5 | NA | NA | TRBV7-2 | CASSLEPLNQPQHF | TGTGCCAGCAGCTTGGAACCTTTGAATCAGCCCCAGCATTTT
TRBJ2-7 | NA | NA | TRBV7-2 | CAGSLGPNYEQYF | TGTGCCGGCAGCTTAGGACCTAACTACGAGCAGTACTTC
TRBJ2-5 | NA | few | TRBV28 | CASSLLPGPIARERETQYF | TGTGCCAGCAGTTTACTTCCGGGACCCATTGCCAGAGAGCGAGAGACCCAGTACTTC
TRBJ1-1 | TRBD1 | few | TRBV29-1 | CSSGQGNTEAFF | TGCAGCTCCGGACAGGGGAACACTGAAGCTTTCTTT
TRBJ2-7 | TRBD2 | NA | TRBV20-1 | CSARDAGLAGDPEQYF | TGCAGTGCTAGAGATGCTGGGCTAGCGGGAGACCCTGAGCAGTACTTC
TRBJ1-2 | NA | few | TRBV9 | CASSVAAGRGYGYTF | TGTGCCAGCAGCGTAGCTGCAGGGCGCGGCTATGGCTACACCTTC
TRBJ2-7 | NA | NA | TRBV7-2 | CASSITSRRYEQYF | TGTGCCAGCAGCATTACTAGCAGGAGATACGAGCAGTACTTC
TRBJ2-1 | TRBD2 | NA | TRBV2 | CASSDRAGGLVNEQFF | TGTGCCAGCAGTGATCGGGCGGGGGGGCTTGTCAATGAGCAGTTCTTC
TRBJ1-1 | TRBD1 | NA | TRBV24-1 | CAASDSTGVGANTEAFF | TGTGCCGCCAGTGATTCGACAGGGGTTGGGGCGAACACTGAAGCTTTCTTT
TRBJ2-2 | NA | NA | TRBV20-1 | CSAQGGTGELFF | TGCAGTGCTCAGGGGGGCACCGGGGAGCTGTTTTTT
TRBJ2-3 | NA | NA | TRBV20-1 | CSADSVELTDTQYF | TGCAGTGCTGATAGCGTGGAACTAACAGATACGCAGTATTTT
TRBJ2-1 | TRBD2 | few | TRBV29-1 | CSVRVLAGVSYNEQFF | TGCAGCGTTAGAGTTTTAGCGGGAGTTTCCTACAATGAGCAGTTCTTC
TRBJ2-7 | NA | many | TRBV28 | CEVSQGYEQYF | TGCGAAGTGTCTCAAGGCTACGAGCAGTACTTC
TRBJ2-1 | TRBD2 | NA | TRBV7-2 | CASSLEAAGGPNEQFF | TGTGCCAGCAGCTTAGAGGCAGCGGGAGGGCCGAATGAGCAGTTCTTC
TRBJ2-1 | NA | few | TRBV14 | CASSQDGPSLSYNEQFF | TGTGCCAGCAGCCAAGATGGCCCTAGCCTTTCTTACAATGAGCAGTTCTTC
TRBJ1-1 | NA | NA | TRBV28 | CASTWRIGGNTEAFF | TGTGCCAGCACCTGGAGAATAGGGGGGAACACTGAAGCTTTCTTT
TRBJ1-2 | TRBD1 | few | TRBV4-2 | CASSQAQRPGGYGYTF | TGTGCCAGCAGCCAAGCTCAACGGCCAGGGGGCTATGGCTACACCTTC